The rows below give T cell receptor beta chains drawn from one sample of a study of T cell clones after liver transplantation. This table comes from immunoSEQ multiplex PCR, and its TCRdb copy is limited to in-frame clones, with some not included. This sample has roughly 15,000 clones, with roughly 91% found just once. Sequenced here: CD8+ T cells from blood, sampled before liver transplant. The receptors stem from a human donor who received a liver transplant. Both conserved end residues are part of each CDR3. D genes are given only for firm matches. Not all rows give a size; the values are once, few, many and, for expanded clones, a class.

d_call	clone_size	j_call	v_call	cdr3_aa	cdr3_nt
TRBD2	.	TRBJ2-7	TRBV7-9	CASTLAGAPYEQYF	TGTGCCAGCACCTTAGCGGGAGCCCCCTACGAGCAGTACTTC
TRBD1	.	TRBJ1-3	TRBV7-9	CASSLADPGQGDRNTIYF	TGTGCCAGCAGCTTAGCGGACCCGGGACAGGGGGATAGAAACACCATATATTTT
.	once	TRBJ1-4	TRBV7-9	CASSPSTNEKLFF	TGTGCCAGCAGCCCGAGTACTAATGAAAAACTGTTTTTT
.	.	TRBJ2-7	TRBV6-1	CASSEAPTYEQYF	TGTGCCAGCAGTGAAGCTCCAACCTACGAGCAGTACTTC
.	.	TRBJ2-7	TRBV7-6	CASSLDSSYEQYF	TGTGCCAGCAGCTTGGACAGCTCCTACGAGCAGTACTTC
.	.	TRBJ1-3	TRBV7-9	CASSHQGLNTIYF	TGTGCCAGCAGTCATCAGGGATTAAACACCATATATTTT
TRBD2	.	TRBJ2-1	TRBV13	CASSLGLAGIYNEQFF	TGTGCCAGCAGCTTAGGGCTAGCGGGGATCTACAATGAGCAGTTCTTC
.	once	TRBJ2-3	TRBV9	CASSAGAGLSDTQYF	TGTGCCAGCAGCGCAGGGGCGGGGTTATCAGATACGCAGTATTTT
TRBD1	.	TRBJ1-2	TRBV5-6	CASSEGQGIYGYTF	TGTGCCAGCAGCGAAGGACAGGGCATCTATGGCTACACCTTC
.	.	TRBJ2-7	TRBV15	CATSRDGGAYEQYF	TGTGCCACCAGCAGAGATGGCGGGGCCTACGAGCAGTACTTC
TRBD1	.	TRBJ2-7	TRBV29-1	CSVEERGQGVEQYF	TGCAGCGTTGAAGAGCGGGGACAGGGGGTCGAGCAGTACTTC
.	.	TRBJ2-1	TRBV19	CASSQIPSWAYNEQFF	TGTGCCAGTAGTCAGATACCTAGTTGGGCCTACAATGAGCAGTTCTTC
.	.	TRBJ2-7	TRBV6-5	CASSYQGGNEQYF	TGTGCCAGCAGTTATCAAGGGGGGAACGAGCAGTACTTC
.	.	TRBJ2-1	TRBV11-1	CASISSRGAYNEQFF	TGTGCCAGCATCTCTAGCAGGGGGGCCTACAATGAGCAGTTCTTC
.	.	TRBJ2-7	TRBV28	CASSPHRSYEQYF	TGTGCCAGCAGTCCCCACAGGTCCTACGAGCAGTACTTC
.	once	TRBJ2-2	TRBV7-2	CASSLGKRRDTGELFF	TGTGCCAGCAGCTTAGGGAAGCGGAGAGACACCGGGGAGCTGTTTTTT
.	.	TRBJ1-5	TRBV6-1	CASSEGGRAKIVQPQHF	TGTGCCAGCAGTGAAGGGGGCAGGGCTAAGATAGTTCAGCCCCAGCATTTT
.	.	TRBJ2-4	TRBV4-3	CASSQVLAEAKNIQYF	TGCGCCAGCAGCCAAGTCTTAGCGGAAGCCAAAAACATTCAGTACTTC
.	.	TRBJ1-1	TRBV19	CASSRILGEAFF	TGTGCCAGTAGCAGGATTCTGGGTGAAGCTTTCTTT
.	once	TRBJ2-1	TRBV13	CASSLRGGKGNEQFF	TGTGCCAGCAGCTTACGAGGGGGAAAGGGAAATGAGCAGTTCTTC
TRBD1	.	TRBJ2-7	TRBV5-4	CASRTGDSYEQYF	TGTGCCAGCAGAACAGGGGACTCCTACGAGCAGTACTTC
TRBD1	.	TRBJ1-6	TRBV27	CASSFTGGNSPLHF	TGTGCCAGCAGTTTTACAGGGGGTAACTCACCCCTCCACTTT
TRBD2	.	TRBJ2-1	TRBV27	CASSLTSGRPSEQFF	TGTGCCAGCAGTTTAACTAGCGGAAGACCCAGTGAGCAGTTCTTC
TRBD2	.	TRBJ2-1	TRBV19	CASSMGGRENNEQFF	TGTGCCAGTAGTATGGGCGGGAGGGAGAACAATGAGCAGTTCTTC
.	.	TRBJ2-7	TRBV7-6	CASSHHEDEQYF	TGTGCCAGCAGCCACCACGAGGACGAGCAGTACTTC
TRBD2	.	TRBJ2-3	TRBV28	CASSSGTSGSRADTQYF	TGTGCCAGCAGTTCAGGGACTAGCGGGAGTCGGGCAGATACGCAGTATTTT
TRBD1	.	TRBJ2-2	TRBV9	CASRMGQGLTGELFF	TGTGCCAGCAGGATGGGACAGGGGTTAACCGGGGAGCTGTTTTTT
TRBD2	.	TRBJ2-7	TRBV6-1	CASSEGLAGRYEQYF	TGTGCCAGCAGTGAAGGACTAGCGGGCCGTTACGAGCAGTACTTC
.	.	TRBJ2-2	TRBV7-9	CASRPTGQWNTGELFF	TGTGCCAGCAGACCAACAGGGCAATGGAACACCGGGGAGCTGTTTTTT
.	.	TRBJ2-3	TRBV11-2	CASSLVWSTDTQYF	TGTGCCAGCAGCTTAGTCTGGAGCACAGATACGCAGTATTTT
TRBD1	.	TRBJ2-2	TRBV27	CASSLFFTGGGTGELFF	TGTGCCAGCAGTTTATTCTTTACAGGGGGTGGCACCGGGGAGCTGTTTTTT
.	once	TRBJ2-2	TRBV5-1	CASSLAANTGELFF	TGCGCCAGCAGCTTGGCGGCAAACACCGGGGAGCTGTTTTTT
.	.	TRBJ2-4	TRBV29-1	CSAEGGGHQYF	TGCAGCGCGGAAGGAGGCGGACATCAGTACTTC
TRBD2	.	TRBJ2-2	TRBV9	CASSVDGGSGTGELFF	TGTGCCAGCAGCGTAGATGGCGGGAGTGGCACCGGGGAGCTGTTTTTT
TRBD2	.	TRBJ2-2	TRBV14	CASSQGLAGGPVAGELFF	TGTGCCAGCAGCCAAGGACTAGCGGGAGGGCCGGTGGCCGGGGAGCTGTTTTTT
TRBD1	.	TRBJ1-2	TRBV28	CASSFPPGGLIGYTF	TGTGCCAGCAGTTTCCCCCCAGGGGGCCTTATCGGCTACACCTTC
.	.	TRBJ1-5	TRBV28	CASNLGSFEGNQPQHF	TGTGCCAGCAACCTGGGGTCGTTTGAGGGCAATCAGCCCCAGCATTTT
TRBD2	once	TRBJ2-2	TRBV9	CASSSGGGLANTGELFF	TGTGCCAGCAGCTCAGGTGGGGGACTAGCCAACACCGGGGAGCTGTTTTTT
.	.	TRBJ2-5	TRBV7-9	CASSSVAELQETQYF	TGTGCCAGCAGCTCAGTAGCAGAACTCCAAGAGACCCAGTACTTC
TRBD1	.	TRBJ2-7	TRBV19	CASSPTGGSNYEQYF	TGTGCCAGTAGTCCCACAGGGGGCTCAAACTACGAGCAGTACTTC
.	medium-sized	TRBJ2-7	TRBV19	CASSISRAADEQYF	TGTGCCAGTAGTATTTCCAGGGCCGCCGACGAGCAGTACTTC
.	once	TRBJ2-7	TRBV6-5	CASGGRGHSYEQYF	TGTGCCAGCGGGGGTAGGGGACACTCCTACGAGCAGTACTTC
.	.	TRBJ2-4	TRBV13	CASSPPLDGKNIQYF	TGTGCCAGCAGCCCTCCTCTAGACGGCAAAAACATTCAGTACTTC
TRBD2	once	TRBJ2-3	TRBV2	CASKGIAGGTDTQYF	TGTGCCAGCAAAGGAATAGCGGGAGGTACAGATACGCAGTATTTT
TRBD1	.	TRBJ1-1	TRBV10-1	CAILGDRSTEAFF	TGCGCCATCCTGGGGGACAGGAGCACTGAAGCTTTCTTT
.	.	TRBJ1-2	TRBV27	CASSPQVAYGYTF	TGTGCCAGCAGTCCACAGGTGGCCTATGGCTACACCTTC